The text below deals with one T cell receptor beta chain. The sample originates from a study of blood T cell repertoires in COVID-19. Study overall: Acute and convalescent COVID-19 specimens originated in the United States, Italy and Spain. The analysed material was cDNA or gDNA that came from T cells, B-cell-depleted T cells, or PBMCs.

Germline values: CDR1 SGHRS, CDR2 YFSETQ. Trimming at V came to 0 bases and at J to 8 bases, leaving 7 bases not matched to a gene. This CDR3 comprises 16 residues. In the original processing: For nucleated cells, counts were estimated from reference gene primer amplification. Measured with immunoSEQ multiplex PCR; TCRdb has only the in-frame clones, and not every one. That table is the source of V, J and clone size, and D and trimming were worked out from the DNA. The table has around 100,000 clones, about 85% seen once. The receptor was isolated from a woman between 65 and 79 years old with active or convalescent COVID-19. Sequenced input: peripheral blood. The chain has TRBV5-1 and TRBJ1-6; TRBD1 agrees at 8 bases. CDR3 loop: CASSLADRAGDSPLHF. The DNA for the CDR3 is TGCGCCAGCAGCTTGGCGGACAGGGCCGGCGATTCACCCCTCCACTTT.